This T cell receptor beta chain was captured in a study of blood T cell repertoires in COVID-19. Study summary: PBMCs, B-cell-depleted T cells, or T cells provided the cDNA or gDNA that made up the material.

The authors' processing: Estimated nucleated cell counts came from reference gene primer amplification. Using immunoSEQ multiplex PCR, the repertoire was profiled, and TCRdb retains in-frame clones only, with some absent. V, J and clone size were drawn from that table, and D and trimming were deduced from the DNA. The sample consists of around 63,000 clones, roughly nine tenths of them appearing once. The TCR originated in a woman aged 55 to 70 with COVID-19, enrolled during active disease. Sequencing was performed on peripheral blood.

The CDR3 coding sequence is TGTGCCAGCACCCTCCGGGGTGGCTCCTACAATGAGCAGTTCTTC. This sequence encodes CASTLRGGSYNEQFF. This sequence joins TRBV9 and TRBJ2-1; the D gene is possibly TRBD2 (5 bases). V lost 6 bases, J lost 0 bases, and 13 bases lay in between. CDR1 SGDLS and CDR2 YYNGEE come from the germline V gene. The CDR3 sequence is 15 residues long.